The T cell receptor (beta chain) described here comes from a study of control samples from healthy donors and cancer patients. Germline V CDR1 and CDR2: MNHEY, SVGEGT. V lost 4 bases and J 0 bases, leaving 22 bases between the germline ends. The CDR3 loop spans 19 amino acids. Assay used: immunoSEQ multiplex PCR; TCRdb lists only in-frame clones, some missing. The sample consists of roughly 100,000 clones, about four fifths of them appearing once. Sequenced: blood. This chain links TRBV6-2 or TRBV6-3 with TRBJ2-1, with D tentatively TRBD1 or TRBD2 (5 bases each). The sequence was obtained from a woman in her forties or fifties in good health. The CDR3 DNA reads as TGTGCCAGCAGTTTTCCCACCGGGACCCCACGCGGCTCCTACAATGAGCAGTTCTTC. This encodes CASSFPTGTPRGSYNEQFF.